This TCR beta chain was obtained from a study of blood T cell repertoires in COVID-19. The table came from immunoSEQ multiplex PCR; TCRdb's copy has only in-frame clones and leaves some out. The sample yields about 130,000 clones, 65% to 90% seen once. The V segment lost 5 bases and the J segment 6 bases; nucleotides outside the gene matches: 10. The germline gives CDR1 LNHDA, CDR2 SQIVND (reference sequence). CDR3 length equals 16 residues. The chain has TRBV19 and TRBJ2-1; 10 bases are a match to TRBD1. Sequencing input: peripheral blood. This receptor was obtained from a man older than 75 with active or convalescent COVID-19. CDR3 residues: CASSPLDRGRANEQFF. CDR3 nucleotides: TGTGCCAGTAGTCCCTTAGACAGGGGGCGAGCCAATGAGCAGTTCTTC.